The source of this TCR beta chain is a study of PD-1 blockade in classical Hodgkin lymphoma. Study-wide points: Exclusion was the outcome for patients who began nivolumab under 1 year after ASCT.

Profiling relied on immunoSEQ multiplex PCR, and the TCRdb table lists in-frame clones only, not all of them. The sample yields fewer than 30,000 clones, less than 90% seen once. The CDR3 contains 15 residues. The V and J ends lost 2 bases and 4 bases, in that order; junction bases with no gene match: 7. Germline V gene lookup returns CDR1 SGHNT and CDR2 YYREEE (reference sequence). This clone was seen a few times. The target antigen is unknown. Each patient relapsed following autologous stem cell transplantation, and prior brentuximab vedotin exposure differed. This TCR derives from a human donor with classical Hodgkin lymphoma. The V and J genes are TRBV5-4 and TRBJ2-5; 8 bases fit TRBD2. The source was peripheral blood mononuclear cells (PBMCs), collected before the second cycle of nivolumab. Written as DNA, the CDR3 is TGTGCCAGCAGCTTAAACGGGAGGGCCGGAGAGACCCAGTACTTC. Amino acids: CASSLNGRAGETQYF.